Shown below are 7 T cell receptor beta chains from a single sample sequenced in a study of blood T cell repertoires in COVID-19. TCRdb's copy holds only in-frame clones and misses some; the assay was immunoSEQ multiplex PCR. This repertoire shows 110,000 to 150,000 clones, approximately 90% found once; its top ten account for 3.5% to 5.5%. Source material: peripheral blood. These receptors originate from a woman between 35 and 50 years old with acute or convalescent COVID-19.

The CDR3 sequence is CASSLKGGDTEAFF. CDR3 DNA: TGTGCCAGCAGCTTAAAGGGGGGGGACACTGAAGCTTTCTTT. V gene TRBV7-9 combines with J gene TRBJ1-1; tentative D call: TRBD1 (6 bases). Germline loops: CDR1 SEHNR, CDR2 FQNEAQ (reference sequence). Between the trimmed V and J ends, which lost 2 bases and 3 bases, there was a span of 10 bases. The CDR3 length is 14 residues. The whole variable domain, filled in from reference TRBV7-9 and TRBJ1-1, reads DTGVSQNPRHKITKRGQNVTFRCDPISEHNRLYWYRQTLGQGPEFLTYFQNEAQLEKSRLLSDRFSAERPKGSFSTLEIQRTEQGDSAMYLCASSLKGGDTEAFFGQGTRLTVV.

The CDR3 loop is CASSLGTGGPYEQYF. The CDR3 DNA follows: TGTGCCAGCAGCCTCGGGACAGGGGGCCCCTACGAGCAGTACTTC. The chain couples TRBV3-1 (or the pseudogene TRBV3-2) to TRBJ2-7, with 12 nucleotides matching TRBD1. V gave up 4 bases and J gave up 2 bases; unmatched junction bases: 3. The CDR3 loop spans 15 amino acids. Germline V gene sequence: CDR1 LGHDT, CDR2 YNNKEL (reference sequence).

V is TRBV6-4 and J is TRBJ2-7, with D possibly matching TRBD2 (5 bases). CDR1 is MRHNA, CDR2 SNTAGT, per germline. This CDR3 region has 14 residues. Trimming shortened V by 6 bases and J by 0 bases, and 12 bases separated the two germline ends. CDR3: CASSPGGSSYEQYF. CDR3 nucleotide sequence: TGTGCCAGCAGCCCCGGTGGGAGCTCCTACGAGCAGTACTTC.

This sequence joins TRBV30 and TRBJ1-1; D gene uncertain. V lost 1 base to trimming and J lost 1 base, with 7 bases between them. Germline V CDR1 and CDR2: GTSNPN, SVGIG (reference sequence). The CDR3 sequence is 13 residues long. The CDR3: CAWSARRNTEAFF. The CDR3, as DNA: TGTGCCTGGAGTGCTCGGAGGAACACTGAAGCTTTCTTT.

This clone appeared once. The rearrangement links TRBV18 to TRBJ2-3; 7 bases are shared with TRBD1. Germline CDR1 is KGHSH and CDR2 is LQKENI. With 2 bases clipped from V and 4 bases from J, the junction kept 6 bases outside the gene matches. The CDR3 loop spans 15 amino acids. In DNA, the CDR3 is TGTGCCAGCTCACCATACAGGGGTGACGCAGATACGCAGTATTTT. This gives the protein CASSPYRGDADTQYF.

The chain uses TRBV18 and TRBJ2-3, with D perhaps matching TRBD2 (7 bases). Deletions cut 3 bases from V and 2 bases from J, with 12 bases between. The CDR3 runs to 15 residues. The germline gives CDR1 KGHSH, CDR2 LQKENI. The CDR3 is CASSPMGGLTDTQYF. Here the CDR3 DNA reads TGTGCCAGCTCACCCATGGGGGGGCTCACAGATACGCAGTATTTT.

The chain is built from TRBV2 and TRBJ1-6; perhaps TRBD1 as D (5 bases). This CDR3 has 14 residues. In germline, CDR1 is SNHLY, CDR2 FYNNEI. V was pared by 9 bases and J by 0 bases, with 9 bases between. CDR3 DNA sequence: TGTGCCAGTTTGGGGCTCTCCTATAATTCACCCCTCCACTTT. Its translation: CASLGLSYNSPLHF. The whole variable domain, remainder taken from reference TRBV2 and TRBJ1-6, is EPEVTQTPSHQVTQMGQEVILRCVPISNHLYFYWYRQILGQKVEFLVSFYNNEISEKSEIFDDQFSVERPDGSNFTLKIRSTKLEDSAMYFCASLGLSYNSPLHFGNGTRLTVT.